One T cell receptor beta chain is described in this entry. This entry is derived from a study of blood T cell repertoires in COVID-19. In the original processing: Amplified reference gene primers provided the basis for estimating nucleated cell counts. The protocol was immunoSEQ multiplex PCR, while the TCRdb copy is restricted to in-frame clones and leaves out a portion. V and J calls and clone size follow that table, whereas D and trimming were derived from the DNA. The sample has 60,000 to 65,000 clones, around 76% seen once. The sequencing sample was made of peripheral blood. The clonotype was recovered from a human donor in a cohort sampled during active COVID-19.

The CDR3, as DNA: TGTGCCAGCAGCTTGACCCAGCGGGGGGAAAACTTTTTCGCCGGGGAGCTGTTTTTT. Protein product: CASSLTQRGENFFAGELFF. The chain is built from TRBV5-6 and TRBJ2-2, with 9 bases identical to TRBD2. The germline V gene has CDR1 SGHDT and CDR2 YYEEEE. The CDR3 runs 19 residues. J was trimmed by 6 bases and V by 1 base; bases with no gene match: 16. The variable domain in full, completed from reference TRBV5-6 and TRBJ2-2, reads DAGVTQSPTHLIKTRGQQVTLRCSPKSGHDTVSWYQQALGQGPQFIFQYYEEEERQRGNFPDRFSGHQFPNYSSELNVNALLLGDSALYLCASSLTQRGENFFAGELFFGEGSRLTVL.